A selection of T cell receptor beta chains follows, all from one sample in a study of shared clonotypes between healthy human individuals. Using immunoSEQ multiplex PCR, the repertoire was profiled, and TCRdb retains in-frame clones only, with some absent. The table lists some 2,500,000 clones, under 95% of them singletons. Material: naive CD4+ T cells from PBMCs. Receptors originate from a man aged 18 to 29 in good health. Some clones in this sample may be carry-over from other donors' samples. Both conserved end residues are part of each CDR3.

15 TRBV4-2 CASSPMIAAQETQYF
14 TRBV6-6 CASRNMEANEKLFF
16 TRBV27 CASSPSGRDSYNEQFF
16 TRBV7-2 CASSLVRASGYTEAFF
13 TRBV2 CASSAWLSYEQYF
16 TRBV7-6 CASSLVGGGNPYEQYF
14 TRBV7-3 CASSPSGRGGEQFF
14 TRBV12-5 CARSPGLNNEKLFF
14 TRBV2 CASSVNGIGNTIYF
14 TRBV5-4 CASTADRENTEAFF
14 TRBV2 CASSQTQGSTEAFF
15 TRBV19 CASSIGWTGPYGYTF
13 TRBV6-4 CASSNGPNYEQYF
16 TRBV5-6 CASSLVLSGGYNEQFF
12 TRBV7-2 CASSLASRGYTF
17 TRBV27 CASSLRTAPSSRAGYTF
17 TRBV27 CASSPTSPGSARSEQYF
14 TRBV28 CASRTGQGNYGYTF
8 TRBV20-1 CTSGTQYF
13 TRBV5-1 CASSHRARPEQFF
16 TRBV6-6 CASRTGTGGRRYEQYF
15 TRBV10-3 CAISDTGTSVYEQYF
11 TRBV20-1 CSARGHVGQYF
13 TRBV30 CAWSVGQGYEQYF
15 TRBV19 CASRTVGGRTGELFF
15 TRBV10-3 CAISESWLVSNEQFF
15 TRBV30 CAWSGDRASSYEQYF
16 TRBV28 CASSSGGRQGRDTQYF
15 TRBV6-6 CASSLPGTNQETQYF
12 TRBV30 CAWSRRSWEQYF
14 TRBV18 CASSPRVTRDEQYF
14 TRBV28 CASMRGAGGETQYF
15 TRBV28 CASSLPGPRNQPQHF
14 TRBV10-3 CAISDGTGSYGYTF
13 TRBV28 CASSLLQEYGYTF
11 TRBV20-1 CSIQGDTEAFF
15 TRBV29-1 CSGKGVAEGTDTQYF
13 TRBV5-1 CASSHVEPGELFF
13 TRBV14 CASSQNQGTEAFF
15 TRBV7-8 CASSLDRTNTGELFF
17 TRBV7-3 CASSPPSVIAGTHEQYF
14 TRBV27 CASSLTRTGQPQHF
13 TRBV7-9 CASSLGTHTEAFF
13 TRBV28 CASTPASALGYTF
13 TRBV6-5 CAIRDRANSPLHF
14 TRBV27 CASSLDLYTTEAFF
15 TRBV28 CASSRTSGSYNEQFF
14 TRBV5-1 CASSLDVRAETQYF
16 TRBV18 CASSAQGAGGNTEAFF
16 TRBV28 CASSFLTGTGIHEQYF
12 TRBV5-1 CASSLAGETQYF
14 TRBV29-1 CSVQGSNMNTEAFF
15 TRBV28 CASRGWTEPTYGYTF
16 TRBV4-1 CASSHNLQTGYNEQFF
13 TRBV6-6 CASSYSTRDGYTF
13 TRBV4-1 CASSLSGANVLTF
12 TRBV28 CASSLNRYGYTF
14 TRBV10-3 CAIRRTVSNTEAFF
14 TRBV25-1 CASSESGDPRGYTF